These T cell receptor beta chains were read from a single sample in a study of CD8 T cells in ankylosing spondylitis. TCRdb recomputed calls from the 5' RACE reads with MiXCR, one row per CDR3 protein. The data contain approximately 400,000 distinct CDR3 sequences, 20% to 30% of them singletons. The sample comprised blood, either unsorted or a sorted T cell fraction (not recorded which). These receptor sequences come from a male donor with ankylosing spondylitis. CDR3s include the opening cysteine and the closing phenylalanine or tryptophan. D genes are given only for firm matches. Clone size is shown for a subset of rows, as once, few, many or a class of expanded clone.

CDR3 DNA: TGTGCCAGCAGCTTACAGGACAGGGCCGGCTCACCCCTCCACTTT
CDR3 protein: CASSLQDRAGSPLHF
V gene: TRBV5-6
J gene: TRBJ1-6
D gene: TRBD1
clone size: .

CDR3 DNA: TGCAGTGCGGCTCGGACTAGCGGGCTCACAGATACGCAGTATTTT
CDR3 protein: CSAARTSGLTDTQYF
V gene: TRBV20-1
J gene: TRBJ2-3
D gene: TRBD2
clone size: .

CDR3 DNA: TGTGCCAGCAGCTTGATCTCCCTCTCCTGGGGCACAGATACGCAGTATTTT
CDR3 protein: CASSLISLSWGTDTQYF
V gene: TRBV5-6
J gene: TRBJ2-3
D gene: .
clone size: .

CDR3 DNA: TGTGCCAGCAGTGGCGGAACAGGGTTTAGCAATCAGCCCCAGCATTTT
CDR3 protein: CASSGGTGFSNQPQHF
V gene: TRBV12-3/TRBV12-4
J gene: TRBJ1-5
D gene: .
clone size: .

CDR3 DNA: TGTGCCACCAGCAGAGAAGGAGGGGGGAGTGGGATAGAGACCCAGTACTTC
CDR3 protein: CATSREGGGSGIETQYF
V gene: TRBV15
J gene: TRBJ2-5
D gene: .
clone size: .

CDR3 DNA: TGTGCCAGCAGTGTTGCTGGGGATGGAAAACTGTTTTTT
CDR3 protein: CASSVAGDGKLFF
V gene: TRBV2
J gene: TRBJ1-4
D gene: .
clone size: .

CDR3 DNA: TGTGCCAGTAGCGGACTAGCGGGATCCAACGAGCAGTACTTC
CDR3 protein: CASSGLAGSNEQYF
V gene: TRBV19
J gene: TRBJ2-7
D gene: TRBD2
clone size: .

CDR3 DNA: TGTGCCAGCAGCCTGAACGCCGGGACAGATAGCGTAAACTTC
CDR3 protein: CASSLNAGTDSVNF
V gene: TRBV12-3/TRBV12-4
J gene: TRBJ2-7
D gene: TRBD1
clone size: few

CDR3 DNA: TGTGCCAGCAGCCAACAGGAGAACACTGAAGCTTTCTTT
CDR3 protein: CASSQQENTEAFF
V gene: TRBV7-9
J gene: TRBJ1-1
D gene: .
clone size: .

CDR3 DNA: TGTGCCAGCAGCCCTGCAGGGACACTATATAATTCACCCCTCCACTTT
CDR3 protein: CASSPAGTLYNSPLHF
V gene: TRBV3-1
J gene: TRBJ1-6
D gene: .
clone size: .

CDR3 DNA: TGTGCCAGCAGTGAGGAAGCGGGATCGGAGGATACGCAGTATTTT
CDR3 protein: CASSEEAGSEDTQYF
V gene: TRBV2
J gene: TRBJ2-3
D gene: TRBD2
clone size: few

CDR3 DNA: TGTGCCAGCAGCCGATGGGACTCTGCCTACGAGCAGTACTTC
CDR3 protein: CASSRWDSAYEQYF
V gene: TRBV7-9
J gene: TRBJ2-7
D gene: .
clone size: few

CDR3 DNA: TGTGCCAGCAGTTCAAGAAGGTGGGAAATCTATGGCTACACCTTC
CDR3 protein: CASSSRRWEIYGYTF
V gene: TRBV12-3/TRBV12-4
J gene: TRBJ1-2
D gene: .
clone size: few

CDR3 DNA: TGTGCCAGCAGCCCTTCTGGGGGACTAGCCAAAAACATTCAGTACTTC
CDR3 protein: CASSPSGGLAKNIQYF
V gene: TRBV7-2
J gene: TRBJ2-4
D gene: .
clone size: few

CDR3 DNA: TGTGCCAGCAGTTACCTGGGACTAGCGGGTGAGCAGTTCTTC
CDR3 protein: CASSYLGLAGEQFF
V gene: TRBV6-2/TRBV6-3
J gene: TRBJ2-1
D gene: TRBD2
clone size: .

CDR3 DNA: TGCAGTGCCCCCGGACTGGCCTCTGGAAACACCATATATTTT
CDR3 protein: CSAPGLASGNTIYF
V gene: TRBV20-1
J gene: TRBJ1-3
D gene: .
clone size: once

CDR3 DNA: TGCGCCAGCAGCTTTGTCGGACAGGGAAACTACAATGAGCAGTTCTTC
CDR3 protein: CASSFVGQGNYNEQFF
V gene: TRBV5-1
J gene: TRBJ2-1
D gene: TRBD1
clone size: .

CDR3 DNA: TGCAGCGTCGCCTCCGTTTTCGGGGGGGGAGAGACCCAGTACTTC
CDR3 protein: CSVASVFGGGETQYF
V gene: TRBV29-1
J gene: TRBJ2-5
D gene: TRBD2
clone size: .

CDR3 DNA: TGTGCCAGTAGTAGATCCGGGACGGCCGATTCACCCCTCCACTTT
CDR3 protein: CASSRSGTADSPLHF
V gene: TRBV19
J gene: TRBJ1-6
D gene: .
clone size: .

CDR3 DNA: TGCAGCGTGACCGGTATAGCGGGAGGGGGCTACAATGAGCAGTTCTTC
CDR3 protein: CSVTGIAGGGYNEQFF
V gene: TRBV29-1
J gene: TRBJ2-1
D gene: TRBD2
clone size: few

CDR3 DNA: TGTGCCAGCTCACCCGACCCCAGATTGAGTGAGCAGTTCTTC
CDR3 protein: CASSPDPRLSEQFF
V gene: TRBV18
J gene: TRBJ2-1
D gene: .
clone size: .

CDR3 DNA: TGTGCCAGCAACACCCAAACAGGGGTCGGGACCGGGGAGCTGTTTTTT
CDR3 protein: CASNTQTGVGTGELFF
V gene: TRBV7-6
J gene: TRBJ2-2
D gene: TRBD1
clone size: few

CDR3 DNA: TGTGCCAGCAGCTTAGCAGGACCCCGGGGGGCTGAAGCTTTCTTT
CDR3 protein: CASSLAGPRGAEAFF
V gene: TRBV7-2
J gene: TRBJ1-1
D gene: .
clone size: few

CDR3 DNA: TGCAGTGCTAGTTCCTTGGGGGCAGGGCTAGAGACCCAGTACTTC
CDR3 protein: CSASSLGAGLETQYF
V gene: TRBV20-1
J gene: TRBJ2-5
D gene: .
clone size: few

CDR3 DNA: TGCGCCAGCAGCCGTGGGAGCGGGAGTTCGGGTGAGCAGTTCTTC
CDR3 protein: CASSRGSGSSGEQFF
V gene: TRBV5-1
J gene: TRBJ2-1
D gene: TRBD2
clone size: .

CDR3 DNA: TGTGCCAGCAGCCCCGGGACGGGCAATTTGAACACCGGGGAGCTGTTTTTT
CDR3 protein: CASSPGTGNLNTGELFF
V gene: TRBV11-2
J gene: TRBJ2-2
D gene: .
clone size: .

CDR3 DNA: TGCAGTGCTGATCCGGGACAGGGGGCGGGAGAGTATGGCTACACCTTC
CDR3 protein: CSADPGQGAGEYGYTF
V gene: TRBV20-1
J gene: TRBJ1-2
D gene: TRBD1
clone size: .

CDR3 DNA: TGTGCCAGCAGAAAACCGCCGGGACTAGGACACAATGAGCAGTTCTTC
CDR3 protein: CASRKPPGLGHNEQFF
V gene: TRBV27
J gene: TRBJ2-1
D gene: TRBD2
clone size: .

CDR3 DNA: TGTGCCATCAGTGAGTCGGACAGGGGGCGGTATGAGCAGTTCTTC
CDR3 protein: CAISESDRGRYEQFF
V gene: TRBV10-3
J gene: TRBJ2-1
D gene: TRBD1
clone size: .

CDR3 DNA: TGCAGTGCTAGAGATTTCCAACTAGCGGGAGTAAAGAACAATGAGCAGTTCTTC
CDR3 protein: CSARDFQLAGVKNNEQFF
V gene: TRBV20-1
J gene: TRBJ2-1
D gene: TRBD2
clone size: .

CDR3 DNA: TGCGCCAGCAGCTTGGACAGGGTCAATGAGCAGTTCTTC
CDR3 protein: CASSLDRVNEQFF
V gene: TRBV5-1
J gene: TRBJ2-1
D gene: .
clone size: many

CDR3 DNA: TGTGCCAGCAGTGTCTCTGGGGCCAACGTCCTGACTTTC
CDR3 protein: CASSVSGANVLTF
V gene: TRBV2
J gene: TRBJ2-6
D gene: .
clone size: many

CDR3 DNA: TGTGCCAGCAGTTTCCCCGGCAGGCGGTCGAACACTGAAGCTTTCTTT
CDR3 protein: CASSFPGRRSNTEAFF
V gene: TRBV12-3/TRBV12-4
J gene: TRBJ1-1
D gene: .
clone size: few

CDR3 DNA: TGCAGCGTACGGACAGGCGGCGGCACTGAAGCTTTCTTT
CDR3 protein: CSVRTGGGTEAFF
V gene: TRBV29-1
J gene: TRBJ1-1
D gene: TRBD1
clone size: few

CDR3 DNA: TGTGCCAGCTCACCACAATCTATTAATCAGCCCCAGCATTTT
CDR3 protein: CASSPQSINQPQHF
V gene: TRBV18
J gene: TRBJ1-5
D gene: .
clone size: .

CDR3 DNA: TGTGCCAGCAGTTTTACAGGGATGGGAAACACCATATATTTT
CDR3 protein: CASSFTGMGNTIYF
V gene: TRBV12-3/TRBV12-4
J gene: TRBJ1-3
D gene: .
clone size: .

CDR3 DNA: TGTGCCAGCAGCGCCAAGACTAGCGGGAGGGCCGATACGCAGTATTTT
CDR3 protein: CASSAKTSGRADTQYF
V gene: TRBV7-2
J gene: TRBJ2-3
D gene: TRBD2
clone size: .

CDR3 DNA: TGTGCCAGCAGCCAAGGATTAGCGGCCACGCCTGATACGCAGTATTTT
CDR3 protein: CASSQGLAATPDTQYF
V gene: TRBV4-2
J gene: TRBJ2-3
D gene: .
clone size: once

CDR3 DNA: TGTGCCAGCAGCGTAGCGGGGGGAGGTGAGCAGTTCTTC
CDR3 protein: CASSVAGGGEQFF
V gene: TRBV9
J gene: TRBJ2-1
D gene: TRBD2
clone size: .

CDR3 DNA: TGTGCCAGCAGCCGGACAGGGTGGCCCTACAATGAGCAGTTCTTC
CDR3 protein: CASSRTGWPYNEQFF
V gene: TRBV7-8
J gene: TRBJ2-1
D gene: TRBD1
clone size: few

CDR3 DNA: TGTGCCAGCAGCTTAGCATTGAACAATCAGCCCCAGCATTTT
CDR3 protein: CASSLALNNQPQHF
V gene: TRBV7-2
J gene: TRBJ1-5
D gene: .
clone size: .

CDR3 DNA: TGTGCCAGCGTTTCTAGTGGTACAACTAATGAAAAACTGTTTTTT
CDR3 protein: CASVSSGTTNEKLFF
V gene: TRBV7-9
J gene: TRBJ1-4
D gene: .
clone size: once

CDR3 DNA: TGTGCCACCAGTGATCCGAGGAACGCGGGAGAGACCCAGTACTTC
CDR3 protein: CATSDPRNAGETQYF
V gene: TRBV24-1
J gene: TRBJ2-5
D gene: .
clone size: .